Below, 27 T cell receptor beta chains from the same sample are listed, as sequenced in a study of regulatory T cells in long-lasting Graves disease. CDR3-region Arm-PCR and iRepertoire HTBI primers produced the TCR beta libraries. In TCRdb, the multiplex PCR reads were re-called with MiXCR into one record per CDR3 protein. The data contain about 470,000 distinct CDR3 sequences, roughly 21% of them singletons. The time point was: persistent/refractory GD, antithyroid drugs over 5 years with positive TRAb. Extracted PBMC RNA gave rise to the TCR library. Sequenced here: peripheral blood mononuclear cells (PBMCs), sampled when the disease was refractory, from a patient treated with antithyroid drugs. These receptors all stem from a female donor with Graves disease.

The chain is built from TRBV14 and TRBJ2-7; a possible D gene is TRBD1 (7 bases). Between the trimmed V and J ends, which lost 3 bases and 1 base, there was a span of 13 bases. Germline V CDR1 and CDR2: SGHDN, FVKESK. This CDR3 is built from 15 residues. The CDR3 sequence: CASSQAGGSSYEQYF. As DNA, the CDR3 is TGTGCCAGCAGCCAGGCAGGGGGGTCATCCTACGAGCAGTACTTC.

This clonotype was recorded many times. The CDR3 protein is CASSSRGGGPKGQHF. The DNA for the CDR3 is TGTGCCAGCAGTTCCCGGGGTGGGGGGCCTAAGGGCCAGCATTTT. The rearrangement joins TRBV12-3 or TRBV12-4 to TRBJ1-5; maybe TRBD1 (6 bases). The CDR3 runs to 15 residues. V lost 4 bases to trimming and J lost 12 bases, with 22 bases between them.

The chain carries TRBV12-3 or TRBV12-4 and TRBJ2-5; D may be TRBD1 (6 bases). The CDR3 spans 16 residues. V lost 6 bases to trimming and J lost 3 bases, with 20 bases between them. CDR3 residues: CASRPQGLYLKETQYF. CDR3 DNA: TGTGCCAGCAGACCGCAGGGGTTGTACCTAAAAGAGACCCAGTACTTC.

Many counts were recorded for this clonotype. J is TRBJ1-1 and V is TRBV6-2 or TRBV6-3; D might be TRBD1 (5 bases). CDR1 is MNHEY, CDR2 SVGEGT, per germline. This CDR3 contains 15 residues. The V gene lost 2 bases and the J gene lost 0 bases, with 10 bases spanning the gap. This CDR3 is CASSYLGHLNTEAFF. The CDR3 DNA reads TGTGCCAGCAGTTACCTCGGACACCTGAACACTGAAGCTTTCTTT.

The chain employs TRBV19 and TRBJ2-2; unclear D gene. The germline V gene has CDR1 LNHDA and CDR2 SQIVND (reference sequence). V lost 11 bases and J 3 bases, leaving 28 bases between the germline ends. The CDR3 loop spans 18 amino acids. In nucleotides, the CDR3 is TGTGCCCTGACCCTGGCCAGATTTCCCGAACGGGACACCGGGGAGCTGTTTTTT. This encodes CALTLARFPERDTGELFF.

This clonotype was recorded at least ten times. V and J are TRBV5-8 and TRBJ1-2; 8 bases are shared with TRBD1. Germline CDR1 and CDR2: SGHTS and YDEGEE. The CDR3 length is 15 residues. V dropped 4 bases and J dropped 7; count of bases not matched to a gene: 12. The CDR3 protein is CASSPNADRVAGYTF. The CDR3 DNA is TGTGCCAGCAGCCCGAACGCGGACAGGGTAGCTGGCTACACCTTC.

This clonotype was recorded many times. V is TRBV5-1 and J is TRBJ1-2; D is possibly TRBD1 (5 bases). The CDR3 sequence is 14 residues long. CDR1 and CDR2 from the germline V gene are SGHRS and YFSETQ. V was pared by 2 bases and J by 6 bases, with 14 bases between. This CDR3 reads CASSFQGIENGYTF. The CDR3 DNA reads as TGCGCCAGCAGCTTCCAGGGAATCGAGAATGGCTACACCTTC. Looking up the rest from reference TRBV5-1 and TRBJ1-2 gives the full variable domain: KAGVTQTPRYLIKTRGQQVTLSCSPISGHRSVSWYQQTPGQGLQFLFEYFSETQRNKGNFPGRFSGRQFSNSRSEMNVSTLELGDSALYLCASSFQGIENGYTFGSGTRLTVV.

This clonotype has only a few counts. The gene calls are TRBV15 and TRBJ2-5; 8 bases agree with TRBD2. The CDR3 sequence is 19 residues long. Trimming took 0 bases from V and 6 from J; bases not matched to a gene: 18. In germline, CDR1 is LNHNV, CDR2 YYDKDF (reference sequence). CDR3 sequence (DNA): TGTGCCACCAGCAGAGATCAAGTATACAAGAGACTAGCGAGAAAGACCCAGTACTTC. Protein: CATSRDQVYKRLARKTQYF.

This clonotype was seen a handful of times. The chain employs TRBV19 and TRBJ1-2; 7 bases align to TRBD1. CDR3 length equals 15 residues. Germline V gives CDR1 LNHDA, CDR2 SQIVND (reference sequence). The J segment lost 10 bases and the V segment lost 5 bases, leaving 16 bases of the junction unmatched. The CDR3 region has the DNA TGTGCCAGTAGTCCCCCGGCCGGGACAGCGTACACCTACACCTTC. This codes for CASSPPAGTAYTYTF.

This clonotype was counted only a few times. This chain uses TRBV6-1 with TRBJ1-5; TRBD1 might be the D (5 bases). CDR1 is MNHNS, CDR2 SASEGT, per germline. V was clipped by 4 bases and J by 5 bases, with 21 bases between them. The CDR3 is 17 amino acids. The CDR3 DNA reads TGTGCCAGCAGTGGCGGGGGAGGTAACAGGCTATATCAGCCCCAGCATTTT. Residues: CASSGGGGNRLYQPQHF.

This clonotype was seen more than once but under ten times. The J gene is TRBJ1-5, the V gene TRBV20-1, with 7 bases aligning to TRBD1. The length of the CDR3 is 16 residues. The junction had 11 bases not matched to a gene; V was cut back by 0 bases and J by 6 bases. Looked up from germline, CDR1 is DFQATT and CDR2 is SNEGSKA (reference sequence). The CDR3 loop reads CSARDGRRGYVQPQHF. CDR3 DNA: TGCAGTGCTAGAGATGGGCGCAGGGGGTATGTTCAGCCCCAGCATTTT.

This clonotype was observed at least ten times. The rearrangement links TRBV27 to TRBJ1-1; D remains unclear. Germline V gene sequence: CDR1 MNHEY, CDR2 SMNVEV (reference sequence). V dropped 9 bases and J dropped 1 base, with 9 bases sitting between them. CDR3 length: 12 amino acids. The CDR3 spells CASADPNTEAFF. The CDR3 bases are TGTGCCAGTGCGGACCCGAACACTGAAGCTTTCTTT.

The J gene is TRBJ2-2, the V gene TRBV4-1; no clear D. The CDR3 consists of 16 residues. The germline V gene encodes CDR1 MGHRA and CDR2 YSYEKL. V lost 2 bases to trimming and J lost 2 bases, with 12 bases between them. The CDR3 DNA sequence: TGCGCCAGCAGCCAATTACGCGGACGCAACACCGGGGAGCTGTTTTTT. This sequence encodes CASSQLRGRNTGELFF.

Points on this clonotype: A much bigger clone sits one base away, suggesting this may be a read error. This sequence joins TRBV28 and TRBJ1-5; D ambiguous. V lost 7 bases and J 6 bases, leaving 13 bases between the germline ends. The CDR3 sequence is 13 residues long. In germline, CDR1 is MDHEN, CDR2 SYDVKM. The DNA of the CDR3 is TGTGCCAGCACCTCTCAAACGGGTCAGCCCCAGCATTTT. Its translation: CASTSQTGQPQHF.

This clonotype was seen repeatedly, ten times or more. The chain has TRBV19 and TRBJ2-5, with D perhaps matching TRBD2 (7 bases). Per the germline V gene, CDR1 is LNHDA and CDR2 is SQIVND (reference sequence). CDR3 size: 16 residues. Trimming removed 3 bases at V and 8 bases at J, with 22 bases between. The CDR3 bases are TGTGCCAGTAGTATCGAGGGGGGGGGGCTGCCCCGTACCCAGTACTTC. Translated: CASSIEGGGLPRTQYF. The full variable domain, rest sourced from reference TRBV19 and TRBJ2-5, is DGGITQSPKYLFRKEGQNVTLSCEQNLNHDAMYWYRQDPGQGLRLIYYSQIVNDFQKGDIAEGYSVSREKKESFPLTVTSAQKNPTAFYLCASSIEGGGLPRTQYFGPGTRLLVL.

This clonotype appeared a few times. The chain combines TRBV20-1 with TRBJ2-2; D might be TRBD1 or TRBD2, each matching 5 bases. This CDR3 region has 17 residues. Germline CDR1 reads DFQATT; CDR2 reads SNEGSKA (reference sequence). The germline V and J ends were trimmed by 1 base and 0 bases, with 15 bases remaining between them. The CDR3 spells CSARAPGDGSNTGELFF. The CDR3 bases are TGCAGTGCTAGAGCCCCCGGGGACGGCTCGAACACCGGGGAGCTGTTTTTT.

This rearrangement joins TRBV12-3 or TRBV12-4 to TRBJ2-1, with D maybe TRBD1 (6 bases). CDR3 length: 14 residues. Trimming removed 3 bases from V and 4 bases from J, with 10 bases in between. CDR3 loop: CASSFPDRYNEQFF. For the CDR3, the DNA is TGTGCCAGCAGTTTCCCCGACAGGTACAATGAGCAGTTCTTC.

This clonotype was picked up a small number of times. The chain is built from TRBV5-6 and TRBJ2-5; 7 nucleotides line up with TRBD1. Per the germline V gene, CDR1 is SGHDT and CDR2 is YYEEEE. CDR3 length equals 16 residues. V was pared by 3 bases and J by 5 bases, with 13 bases of the junction left unmatched. CDR3 in amino acids: CASSSSLTGLRETQYF. Here the CDR3 DNA reads TGTGCCAGCAGCTCCTCCCTGACAGGGTTGAGGGAGACCCAGTACTTC.

This clonotype was seen at least ten times. The gene calls are TRBV6-1 and TRBJ2-7; unclear D gene. Germline CDR1 and CDR2: MNHNS and SASEGT. CDR3 length equals 15 residues. V gave up 4 bases and J gave up 3 bases, with 16 bases separating them. In DNA form, the CDR3 reads TGTGCCAGCAGTGCCCCTCTCTCTCCCCGCTACGAGCAGTACTTC. As protein: CASSAPLSPRYEQYF.

This clonotype has a count of ten or more. V and J are TRBV13 and TRBJ1-2, with D uncertain. Trimming stripped 5 bases from V and 0 bases from J, with 13 bases between. This CDR3 has 15 amino acids. Looked up from germline, CDR1 is PRHDT and CDR2 is FYEKMQ (reference sequence). CDR3 in amino acids: CASSIDRLTNYGYTF. The DNA of the CDR3 is TGTGCCAGCAGCATAGACCGACTCACTAACTATGGCTACACCTTC.

This clonotype was counted many times. The chain carries TRBV12-5 and TRBJ1-1; TRBD1 might be the D (5 bases). Trimming pared 2 bases from V and 8 bases from J, leaving 18 bases between. The CDR3 is 15 residues long. CDR1 LGHNT and CDR2 FRNRAP come from the germline V gene. CDR3 protein: CASGLRGRRGNEAFF. The CDR3 DNA sequence: TGTGCTAGTGGTTTGAGGGGACGCCGAGGAAACGAAGCTTTCTTT.

Note on this clonotype: Because it lacks the conserved phenylalanine or tryptophan at the end, this CDR3 is likely a read error. The rearrangement uses TRBV7-2 and TRBJ1-2, with D tentatively TRBD1 (5 bases). The CDR3 runs 15 residues. Germline lookup yields CDR1 SGHTA and CDR2 FQGNSA. V shed 5 bases and J shed 4 bases, with 17 bases lying between them. The CDR3 DNA reads TGTGCCAGCAGCGAAACTCCGGGACGGAGCTATGGCTACACCCTC. Its protein is CASSETPGRSYGYTL.

This clonotype was counted many times. V is TRBV14 and J is TRBJ1-1; no clear D. Between the trimmed V and J ends, which lost 7 bases and 0 bases, there was a span of 9 bases. CDR1 is SGHDN and CDR2 is FVKESK in the germline V gene. The CDR3 spans 13 residues. The CDR3 is CASNQALNTEAFF. The CDR3 DNA reads TGTGCCAGCAACCAGGCATTGAACACTGAAGCTTTCTTT.

This clonotype was detected ten times or more. The V and J genes are TRBV28 and TRBJ2-2; 7 nucleotides line up with TRBD2. The CDR3 is 17 amino acids. Looked up from germline, CDR1 is MDHEN and CDR2 is SYDVKM. J gave up 1 base and V 4 bases, and 9 bases lay outside the gene matches. The CDR3 loop is CASSSIRAGMNTGELFF. The DNA for the CDR3 is TGTGCCAGCAGTTCAATCCGAGCGGGAATGAACACCGGGGAGCTGTTTTTT.

This clonotype appeared a few times. The chain recombines TRBV7-6 with TRBJ2-5, with D perhaps matching TRBD1 (5 bases). This CDR3 spans 16 amino acids. The germline CDR1 and CDR2 sequences are SGHVS and FNYEAQ. V was trimmed by 4 bases and J by 2 bases, leaving 17 bases between them. The CDR3 DNA follows: TGTGCCAGCAGCTCCCCGATGGGCAGGGCTCAAGAGACCCAGTACTTC. Its protein is CASSSPMGRAQETQYF.

This clonotype was counted at least ten times. CDR3 in DNA: TGTGCCAGCAGTTTTGGACAGAACTACGAGCAGTACTTC. This codes for CASSFGQNYEQYF. The gene calls are TRBV6-2 or TRBV6-3 and TRBJ2-7; D is possibly TRBD1 (6 bases). Trimming took 4 bases from V and 3 from J, leaving 10 bases between them. The CDR3 is 13 residues long. Germline CDR1 MNHEY, CDR2 SVGEGT.

This clonotype was counted at least ten times. This chain uses TRBV6-1 with TRBJ1-6; possible D gene TRBD1, 5 bases. Between the trimmed V and J ends, which lost 8 bases and 8 bases, there was a span of 19 bases. CDR1 and CDR2 from the germline V gene are MNHNS and SASEGT. The CDR3 covers 15 residues. In DNA, the CDR3 is TGTGCCAGCCAATTGATGAGGGGAGCGGATTCACCCCTCCACTTT. This codes for CASQLMRGADSPLHF.